The rows below give T cell receptor beta chains drawn from one sample of a study of cytomegalovirus exposure and HLA in healthy donors. Sequencing used immunoSEQ multiplex PCR; TCRdb keeps in-frame clones, though not all of them. The profile covers approximately 130,000 clones, with 80% to 90% appearing a single time and more than 1.5% taken by the ten largest. Sequencing was done on a sample of PBMCs. The receptors originated from a man aged 40-49 years in good health and CMV-seronegative. Both conserved end residues are part of each CDR3. A D gene is named only where the DNA matches it firmly.

TRBV30	TRBJ1-3	TRBD1	CAWSPDRVGNTIYF	TGTGCCTGGAGCCCGGACAGGGTTGGAAACACCATATATTTT
TRBV30	TRBJ1-1	TRBD1	CAWSRQGWSTEAFF	TGTGCCTGGAGTAGACAGGGATGGAGCACTGAAGCTTTCTTT
TRBV19	TRBJ1-2	TRBD1	CASSTPPQGALTF	TGTGCCAGTAGTACCCCCCCCCAGGGGGCCCTCACCTTC
TRBV7-9	TRBJ2-1	TRBD2	CASSPGGSSYNEQFF	TGTGCCAGCAGCCCGGGGGGAAGCTCCTACAATGAGCAGTTCTTC
TRBV7-2	TRBJ2-7	TRBD2	CASSLGGGSTEQYF	TGTGCCAGCAGCTTAGGGGGGGGTTCCACCGAGCAGTACTTC
TRBV11-1	TRBJ2-1	TRBD2	CATVSEREGNEQFF	TGTGCCACCGTGAGTGAGCGGGAGGGCAATGAGCAGTTCTTC
TRBV27	TRBJ2-7	-	CASSHGGTYEQYF	TGTGCCAGCAGTCACGGGGGTACCTACGAGCAGTACTTC
TRBV7-9	TRBJ2-5	TRBD2	CASSQRSASGVQETQYF	TGTGCCAGCAGCCAGAGGTCCGCTAGCGGGGTCCAAGAGACCCAGTACTTC
TRBV29-1	TRBJ1-4	-	CSVGAPPGETNEKLFF	TGCAGCGTGGGGGCCCCACCCGGAGAAACTAATGAAAAACTGTTTTTT
TRBV19	TRBJ2-2	-	CASSQGPGELFF	TGTGCCAGTAGTCAGGGCCCCGGGGAGCTGTTTTTT